This T cell receptor (beta chain) was obtained from a study of post-analysis software for immune sequencing data. Overall study results and limits: Relative to controls, patients with multiple sclerosis showed significantly lower normalized Chao1 diversity. Compared with controls, patients had more of 4 or 5 TRBV segments, including TRBV5-6, TRBV5-1 and TRBV20-1.

Each TCR beta cDNA library carried unique molecular identifiers. Yield was some 500,000 cDNA molecules from around 1 to 9.1 million T cells. TCRdb called the PCR reads again in MiXCR, with one record for every CDR3 protein. The table has 430,000 or so distinct CDR3 sequences, 39% seen once. As regards this clonotype: The antigen remains undetermined. Possible read error: a much larger clone is one base away. The CDR3 does not close with the conserved phenylalanine or tryptophan, likely indicating a read error.

Germline-derived CDR1 and CDR2 are KGHSH and LQKENI. Trimming took 3 bases from V and 9 from J; bases not matched to a gene: 4. CDR3 length equals 13 residues. The V and J genes are TRBV18 and TRBJ2-1; 8 bases align to TRBD2. This receptor was identified in a girl aged 2 to 10 with multiple sclerosis. Sequencing was carried out using blood. The CDR3 sequence is CASSPLGTSEQFV. The CDR3 DNA sequence: TGTGCCAGCTCACCCCTCGGGACTAGTGAGCAGTTCGTC.